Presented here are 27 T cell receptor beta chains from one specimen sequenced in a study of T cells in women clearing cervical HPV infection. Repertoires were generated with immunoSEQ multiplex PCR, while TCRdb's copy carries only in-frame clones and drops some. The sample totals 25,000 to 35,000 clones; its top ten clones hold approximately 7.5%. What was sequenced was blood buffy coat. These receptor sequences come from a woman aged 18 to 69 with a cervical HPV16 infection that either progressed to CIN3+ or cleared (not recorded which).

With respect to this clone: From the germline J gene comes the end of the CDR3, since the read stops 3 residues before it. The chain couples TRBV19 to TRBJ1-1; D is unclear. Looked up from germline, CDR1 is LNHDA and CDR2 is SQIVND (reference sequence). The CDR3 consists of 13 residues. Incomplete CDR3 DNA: TGTGCCAGTAGTTTGGAGGACGGACTGAAT. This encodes CASSLEDGLN. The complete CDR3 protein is CASSLEDGLNAFF.

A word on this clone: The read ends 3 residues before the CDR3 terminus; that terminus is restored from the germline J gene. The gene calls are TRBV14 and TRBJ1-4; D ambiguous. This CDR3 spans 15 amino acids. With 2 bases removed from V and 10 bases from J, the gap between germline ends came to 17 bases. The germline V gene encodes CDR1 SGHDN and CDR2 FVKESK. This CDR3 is CASSQRPSPFGKLFF. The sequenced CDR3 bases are TGTGCCAGCAGCCAACGCCCGAGCCCCTTTGGAAAA.

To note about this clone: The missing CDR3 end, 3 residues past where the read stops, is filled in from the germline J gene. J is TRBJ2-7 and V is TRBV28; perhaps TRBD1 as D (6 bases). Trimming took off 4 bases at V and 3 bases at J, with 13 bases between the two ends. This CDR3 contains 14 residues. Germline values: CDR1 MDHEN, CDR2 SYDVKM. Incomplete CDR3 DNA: TGTGCCAGCAGTTCAGGGGTCGCGGTCTACGAG. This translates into CASSSGVAVYE. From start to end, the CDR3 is CASSSGVAVYEQYF.

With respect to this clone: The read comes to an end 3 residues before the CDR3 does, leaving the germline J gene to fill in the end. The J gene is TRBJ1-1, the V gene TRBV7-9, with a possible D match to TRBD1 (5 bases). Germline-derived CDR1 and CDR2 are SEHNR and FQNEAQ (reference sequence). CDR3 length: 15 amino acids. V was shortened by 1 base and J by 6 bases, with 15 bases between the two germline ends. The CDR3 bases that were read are TGTGCCAGCAGCTTAGTGGTTAGGGGAGAGGCTGAA. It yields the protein CASSLVVRGEAE. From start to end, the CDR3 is CASSLVVRGEAEAFF.

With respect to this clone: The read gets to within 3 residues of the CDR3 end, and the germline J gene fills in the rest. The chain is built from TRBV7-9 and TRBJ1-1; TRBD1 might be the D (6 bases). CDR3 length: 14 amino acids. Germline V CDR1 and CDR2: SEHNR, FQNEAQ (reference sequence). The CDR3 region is CASSLLDSSLVAFF. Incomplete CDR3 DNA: TGTGCCAGCAGCTTGTTGGACAGCTCACTAGTA.

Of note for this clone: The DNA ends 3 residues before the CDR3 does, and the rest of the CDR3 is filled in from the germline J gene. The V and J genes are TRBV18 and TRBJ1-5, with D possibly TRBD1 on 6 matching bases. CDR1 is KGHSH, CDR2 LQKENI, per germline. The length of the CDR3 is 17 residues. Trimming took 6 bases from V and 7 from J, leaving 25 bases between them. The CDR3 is CASSPPQSDSHGQPQHF. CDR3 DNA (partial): TGTGCCAGCTCTCCTCCACAATCGGACAGCCATGGGCAGCCC.

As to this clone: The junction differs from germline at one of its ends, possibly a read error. Incomplete CDR3 DNA: TGTGCCAGGAGTATTGCAGGGGGAGAATACGAG. It yields the protein CARSIAGGEYE. The whole CDR3 sequence is CARSIAGGEYEQYF. The V call is TRBV19, the J call TRBJ2-7, with 7 bases that match TRBD1. The missing CDR3 end, 3 residues past where the read stops, is filled in from the germline J gene. The V gene's germline CDR1 is LNHDA and CDR2 SQIVND (reference sequence). The CDR3 covers 14 residues.

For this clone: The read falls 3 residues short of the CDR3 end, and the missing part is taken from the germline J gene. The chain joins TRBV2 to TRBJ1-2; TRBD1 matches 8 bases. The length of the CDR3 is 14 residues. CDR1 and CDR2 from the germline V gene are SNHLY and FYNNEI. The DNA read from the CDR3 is TGTGCCACTGAGAGGGGACAGGTGGACAATGAC. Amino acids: CATERGQVDND. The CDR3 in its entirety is CATERGQVDNDYTF.

This CDR3 is CSARTGRNRQETQYF. The sequenced part of the CDR3 DNA is TGCAGTGCCCGCACGGGGAGGAACCGACAAGAGACC. The V and J genes are TRBV20-1 and TRBJ2-5; D may be TRBD2 (6 bases). Read coverage stops 3 residues before the CDR3 terminus; the germline J gene supplies the remainder. The CDR3 has 15 residues. Trimming cost V 6 bases and J 2 bases, with 19 bases left between them. The germline V gene has CDR1 DFQATT and CDR2 SNEGSKA (reference sequence).

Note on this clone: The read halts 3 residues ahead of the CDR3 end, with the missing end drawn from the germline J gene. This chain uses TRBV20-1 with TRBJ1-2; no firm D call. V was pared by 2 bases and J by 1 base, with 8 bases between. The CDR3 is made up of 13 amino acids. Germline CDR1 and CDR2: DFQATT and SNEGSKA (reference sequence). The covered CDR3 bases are TGCAGTGCTAGATCAGGTCTTAACTATGGC. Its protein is CSARSGLNYG. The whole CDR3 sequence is CSARSGLNYGYTF.

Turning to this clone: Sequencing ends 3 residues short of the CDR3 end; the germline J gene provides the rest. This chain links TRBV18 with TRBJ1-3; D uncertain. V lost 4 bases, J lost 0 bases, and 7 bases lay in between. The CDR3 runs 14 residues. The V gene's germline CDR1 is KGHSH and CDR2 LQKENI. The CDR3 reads CASSRASSGNTIYF. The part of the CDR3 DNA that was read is TGTGCCAGCTCACGTGCGTCCTCTGGAAACACC.

This chain's CDR3 is CASSYVAALDYDYTF. The DNA read from the CDR3 is TGTGCCAGCAGTTACGTCGCGGCCCTCGATTACGAC. J is TRBJ1-2 and V is TRBV6-7; D remains unclear. The CDR3 end lies 3 residues beyond the end of the read and is filled in from the germline J gene. TRBV6-7 is annotated as an ORF whose role is uncertain. This CDR3 contains 15 residues.

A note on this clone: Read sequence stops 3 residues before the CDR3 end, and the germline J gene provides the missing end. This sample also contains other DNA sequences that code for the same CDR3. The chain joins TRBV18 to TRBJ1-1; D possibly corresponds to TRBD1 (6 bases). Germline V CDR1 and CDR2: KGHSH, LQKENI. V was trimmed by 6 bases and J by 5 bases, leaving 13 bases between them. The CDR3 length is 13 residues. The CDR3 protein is CASSPDRTTEAFF. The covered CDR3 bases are TGTGCCAGCTCCCCTGACAGGACGACTGAA.

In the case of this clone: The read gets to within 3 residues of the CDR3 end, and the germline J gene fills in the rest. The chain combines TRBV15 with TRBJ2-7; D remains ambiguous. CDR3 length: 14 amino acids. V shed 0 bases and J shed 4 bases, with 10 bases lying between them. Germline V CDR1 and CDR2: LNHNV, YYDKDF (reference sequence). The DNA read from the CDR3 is TGTGCCACCAGCAGAGATAGGGCAGGATACGAG. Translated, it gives CATSRDRAGYE. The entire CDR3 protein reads CATSRDRAGYEQYF.

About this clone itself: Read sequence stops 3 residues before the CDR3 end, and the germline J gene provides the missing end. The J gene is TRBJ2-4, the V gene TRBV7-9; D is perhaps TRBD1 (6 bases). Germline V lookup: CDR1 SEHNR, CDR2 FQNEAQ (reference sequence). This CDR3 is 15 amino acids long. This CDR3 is CASRRNRDTGYGQYF. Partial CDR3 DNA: TGTGCCAGCAGACGAAACCGGGACACGGGCTATGGT.

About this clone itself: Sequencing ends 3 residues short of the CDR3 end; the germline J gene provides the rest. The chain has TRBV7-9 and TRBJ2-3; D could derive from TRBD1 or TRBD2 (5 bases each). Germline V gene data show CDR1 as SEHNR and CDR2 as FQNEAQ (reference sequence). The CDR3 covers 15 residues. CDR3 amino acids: CASSRMAREQETQYF. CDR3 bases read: TGTGCCAGCAGTCGAATGGCCAGGGAGCAAGAGACG. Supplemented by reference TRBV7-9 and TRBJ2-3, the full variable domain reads DTGVSQNPRHKITKRGQNVTFRCDPISEHNRLYWYRQTLGQGPEFLTYFQNEAQLEKSRLLSDRFSAERPKGSFSTLEIQRTEQGDSAMYLCASSRMAREQETQYFGPGTRLTVL.

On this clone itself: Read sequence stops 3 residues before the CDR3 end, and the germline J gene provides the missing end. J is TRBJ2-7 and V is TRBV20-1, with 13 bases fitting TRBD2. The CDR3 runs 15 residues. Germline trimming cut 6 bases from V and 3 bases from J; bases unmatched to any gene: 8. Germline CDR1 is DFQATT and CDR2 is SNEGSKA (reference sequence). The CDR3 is CSALQGLAGSYEQYF. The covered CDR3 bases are TGCAGTGCCCTTCAGGGACTAGCGGGGAGCTACGAG.

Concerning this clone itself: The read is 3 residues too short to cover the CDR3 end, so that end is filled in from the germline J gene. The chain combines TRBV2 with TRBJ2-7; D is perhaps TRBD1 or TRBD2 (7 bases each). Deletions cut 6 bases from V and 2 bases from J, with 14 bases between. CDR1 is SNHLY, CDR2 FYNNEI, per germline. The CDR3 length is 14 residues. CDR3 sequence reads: CASSRQGGAYEQYF. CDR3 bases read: TGTGCCAGCAGCCGACAGGGAGGGGCCTACGAG. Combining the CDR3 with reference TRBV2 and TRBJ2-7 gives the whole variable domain EPEVTQTPSHQVTQMGQEVILRCVPISNHLYFYWYRQILGQKVEFLVSFYNNEISEKSEIFDDQFSVERPDGSNFTLKIRSTKLEDSAMYFCASSRQGGAYEQYFGPGTRLTVT.

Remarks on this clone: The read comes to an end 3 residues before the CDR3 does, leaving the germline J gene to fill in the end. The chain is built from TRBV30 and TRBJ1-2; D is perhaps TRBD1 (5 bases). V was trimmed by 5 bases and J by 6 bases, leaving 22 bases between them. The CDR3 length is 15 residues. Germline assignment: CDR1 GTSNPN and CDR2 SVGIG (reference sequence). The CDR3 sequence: CAWEGRVLYYDGYTF. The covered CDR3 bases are TGTGCCTGGGAAGGCAGGGTGCTTTATTACGATGGC. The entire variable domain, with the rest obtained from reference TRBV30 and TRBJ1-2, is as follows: SQTIHQWPATLVQPVGSPLSLECTVEGTSNPNLYWYRQAAGRGLQLLFYSVGIGQISSEVPQNLSASRPQDRQFILSSKKLLLSDSGFYLCAWEGRVLYYDGYTFGSGTRLTVV.

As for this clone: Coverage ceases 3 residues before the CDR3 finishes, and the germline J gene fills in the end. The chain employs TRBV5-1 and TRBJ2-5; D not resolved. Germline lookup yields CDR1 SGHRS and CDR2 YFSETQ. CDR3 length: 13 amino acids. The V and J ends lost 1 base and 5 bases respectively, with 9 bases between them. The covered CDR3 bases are TGCGCCAGCAGCTTGACCCCGAGGGAGACC. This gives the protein CASSLTPRET. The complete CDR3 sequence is CASSLTPRETQYF.

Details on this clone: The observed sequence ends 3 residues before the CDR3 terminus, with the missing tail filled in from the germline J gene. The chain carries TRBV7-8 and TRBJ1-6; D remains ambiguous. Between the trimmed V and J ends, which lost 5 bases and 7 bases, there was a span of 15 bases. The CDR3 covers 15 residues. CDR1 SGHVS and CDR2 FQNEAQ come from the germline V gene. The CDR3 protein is CASSRMRALNSPLHF. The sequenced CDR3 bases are TGTGCCAGCAGCCGTATGCGCGCGCTGAATTCACCC. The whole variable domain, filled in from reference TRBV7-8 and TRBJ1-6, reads GAGVSQSPRYKVAKRGQDVALRCDPISGHVSLFWYQQALGQGPEFLTYFQNEAQLDKSGLPSDRFFAERPEGSVSTLKIQRTQQEDSAVYLCASSRMRALNSPLHFGNGTRLTVT.

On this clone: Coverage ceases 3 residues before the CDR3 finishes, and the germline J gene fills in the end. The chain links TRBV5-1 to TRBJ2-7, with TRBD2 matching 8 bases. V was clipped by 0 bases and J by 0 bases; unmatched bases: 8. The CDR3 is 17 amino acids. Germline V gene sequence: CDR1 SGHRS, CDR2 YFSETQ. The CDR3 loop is CASSLGYSGVVSYEQYF. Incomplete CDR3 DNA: TGCGCCAGCAGCTTGGGCTATAGCGGGGTTGTCTCCTACGAG.

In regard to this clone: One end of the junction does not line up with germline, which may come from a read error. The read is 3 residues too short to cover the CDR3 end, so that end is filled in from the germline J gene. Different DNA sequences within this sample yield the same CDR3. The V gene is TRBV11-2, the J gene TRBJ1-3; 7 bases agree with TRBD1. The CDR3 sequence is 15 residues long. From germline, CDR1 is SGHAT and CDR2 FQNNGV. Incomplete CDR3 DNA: TGTGCCAGCAGCTTCGGGACAGAGGCGGGAAACACG. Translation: CASSFGTEAGNT. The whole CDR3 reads CASSFGTEAGNTIYF.

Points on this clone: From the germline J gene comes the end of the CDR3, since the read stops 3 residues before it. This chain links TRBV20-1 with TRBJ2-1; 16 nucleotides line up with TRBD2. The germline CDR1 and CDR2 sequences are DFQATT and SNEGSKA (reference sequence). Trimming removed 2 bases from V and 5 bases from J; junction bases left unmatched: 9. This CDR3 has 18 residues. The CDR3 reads CSARSLGTSGGANNEQFF. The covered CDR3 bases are TGCAGTGCTAGATCGCTCGGGACTAGCGGGGGGGCAAACAATGAG.

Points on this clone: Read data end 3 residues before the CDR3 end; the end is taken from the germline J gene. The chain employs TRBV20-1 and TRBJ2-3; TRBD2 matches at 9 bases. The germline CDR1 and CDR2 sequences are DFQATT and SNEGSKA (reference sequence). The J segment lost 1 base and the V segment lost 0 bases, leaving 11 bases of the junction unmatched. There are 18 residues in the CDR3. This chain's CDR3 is CSARDFRSGRIRTDTQYF. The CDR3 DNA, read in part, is TGCAGTGCTAGAGATTTCCGCAGCGGGAGGATCCGCACAGATACG.

The sequenced part of the CDR3 DNA is TGTGCCAGCAGTTTCTCCGTGTCCTACGAG. Its translation is CASSFSVSYE. The whole CDR3 sequence reads CASSFSVSYEQYF. The chain employs TRBV12-3 or TRBV12-4 and TRBJ2-7; D unresolved. The read ends 3 residues before the CDR3 terminus; that terminus is restored from the germline J gene. The CDR3 consists of 13 residues. V was cut by 3 bases and J by 1 base, with 7 bases left in between.

The CDR3 DNA, read in part, is TGTGCCAGTAAGTTTAGGGGGTCTAACACTGAA. It translates to CASKFRGSNTE. From start to end, the CDR3 is CASKFRGSNTEAFF. The chain recombines TRBV19 with TRBJ1-1; tentative D call: TRBD1 (6 bases). The read comes to an end 3 residues before the CDR3 does, leaving the germline J gene to fill in the end. The CDR3 runs 14 residues. The germline V gene has CDR1 LNHDA and CDR2 SQIVND (reference sequence). Trimming stripped 7 bases from V and 2 bases from J, with 14 bases between.